The rows below give T cell receptor beta chains drawn from one sample of a study of T cell repertoires in cytomegalovirus infection. TCRdb re-analysed the reads in MiXCR, keeping a single row per CDR3 protein. The top ten clones hold around a sixth of a sample with about half a million distinct CDR3 sequences, 33% of them seen once. Antigens of these TCRs are unknown. The sequencing here drew on cultured PBMCs, taken from culture after CMV antigen stimulation. Receptor source: a human donor in good health (CMV status not recorded). Some clones in this sample may be carry-over from other donors' samples. Both conserved end residues are part of each CDR3. The D gene is left open where the match is weak. Clone size is not always given. Where it is, it says once, few, many or a class for expanded clones.

d_gene,v_gene,abundance,j_gene,CDR3nt,CDR3aa
-,TRBV6-2/TRBV6-3,-,TRBJ2-2,TGTGCCAGCAGCATACCGGCTACCAACACCGGGGAGCTGTTTTTT,CASSIPATNTGELFF
-,TRBV6-6,few,TRBJ2-2,TGTGCCAGCAGTTACTCGATTGGGGGCCTGAACACCGGGGAGCTGTTTTTT,CASSYSIGGLNTGELFF
TRBD2,TRBV7-2,few,TRBJ2-3,TGTGCCAGCAGCCTTTGGACTAGCGGGAGCGGGGCAGATACGCAGTATTTT,CASSLWTSGSGADTQYF
-,TRBV20-1,few,TRBJ1-4,TGCAGTGCTAGAGATAAGGGTGCAACTAATGAAAAACTGTTTTTT,CSARDKGATNEKLFF
-,TRBV29-1,-,TRBJ2-4,TGCAGCGTTGAGGTCGGCGTCAAAAACATTCAGTACTTC,CSVEVGVKNIQYF
-,TRBV12-3/TRBV12-4,-,TRBJ2-1,TGTGCCAGCAGTAAACAGGGATCCTACAATGAGCAGTTCTTC,CASSKQGSYNEQFF
-,TRBV10-3,-,TRBJ2-2,TGTGCCATCAGTGAGTACAGTTCCGGGACCGGGGAGCTGTTTTTT,CAISEYSSGTGELFF
-,TRBV20-1,few,TRBJ2-3,TGCAGTGCTAGGCCCAGTCACACAGATACGCAGTATTTT,CSARPSHTDTQYF
-,TRBV7-2,many,TRBJ2-1,TGTGCCAGCAGCTTGAATAGTGGGGTTGGTGAGCAGTTCTTC,CASSLNSGVGEQFF
-,TRBV19,-,TRBJ2-1,TGTGCCAGTAGTCTCCTATCTAGCTCCTACAATGAGCAGTTCTTC,CASSLLSSSYNEQFF
-,TRBV7-2,many,TRBJ2-3,TGTGCCAGCAGCTTAGGTTCCTGGCCCACAGATACGCAGTATTTT,CASSLGSWPTDTQYF
-,TRBV28,few,TRBJ1-5,TGTGCCAGCAGTTTTGGGGGGGACAATCAGCCCCAGCATTTT,CASSFGGDNQPQHF
TRBD2,TRBV12-3/TRBV12-4,-,TRBJ2-1,TGTGCCAGCAGTTTACCAATGACTAGCGGAAGCTCCTACAATGAGCAGTTCTTC,CASSLPMTSGSSYNEQFF
-,TRBV7-2,many,TRBJ2-2,TGTGCCAGCAGCTATAGCGCGTTAAAGGGGAACACCGGGGAGCTGTTTTTT,CASSYSALKGNTGELFF
TRBD2,TRBV5-1,-,TRBJ2-4,TGCGCCAGCAAGCGTAATAGCGGGACCTCAGGCATTCAGTACTTC,CASKRNSGTSGIQYF
TRBD2,TRBV15,-,TRBJ2-1,TGTGCCACCAGCAGAGTCCCTAGCGGGAGGCTAAGAGAGCAGTTCTTC,CATSRVPSGRLREQFF
-,TRBV7-4,-,TRBJ2-7,TGTGCCAGCAGCTTCACCCGGGAAGAGCAGTACTTC,CASSFTREEQYF
TRBD1,TRBV5-1,-,TRBJ2-1,TGCGCCAGCAGCACCGGGACAGGGTTTGGGGAGCAGTTCTTC,CASSTGTGFGEQFF
TRBD1,TRBV29-1,-,TRBJ1-4,TGCAGCGTTGAGGGGACGGGACAGTCGGGTGAAAAACTGTTTTTT,CSVEGTGQSGEKLFF
TRBD2,TRBV6-1,-,TRBJ2-1,TGTGCCAGCAGTTATGGACTAGCGGGAGAGACCTACAATGAGCAGTTCTTC,CASSYGLAGETYNEQFF
TRBD2,TRBV12-3/TRBV12-4,-,TRBJ2-5,TGTGCCAGCAGGGAGACTAGCGGGAGTTGGCAAGAGACCCAGTACTTC,CASRETSGSWQETQYF
TRBD1,TRBV4-3,once,TRBJ2-1,TGCGCCAGCAGCCATCGGGACAGGATTGACAATGAGCAGTTCTTC,CASSHRDRIDNEQFF
-,TRBV28,-,TRBJ2-2,TGTGCCAGCCTCGGGAGGAACACCGGGGAGCTGTTTTTT,CASLGRNTGELFF
-,TRBV7-4,-,TRBJ1-1,TGTGCCAGCAGCTTTACGACAGCGGTCGACACTGAAGCTTTCTTT,CASSFTTAVDTEAFF
-,TRBV6-1,few,TRBJ1-1,TGTGCCAGCAGTGTGGCCTGGGGCGACACTGAAGCTTTCTTT,CASSVAWGDTEAFF
-,TRBV7-8,many,TRBJ2-3,TGTGCCAGCAGCTCGGACACCGACACAGATACGCAGTATTTT,CASSSDTDTDTQYF
TRBD1,TRBV5-1,-,TRBJ2-1,TGCGCCAGCAGCAGGGACAGGGGAGACTACAATGAGCAGTTCTTC,CASSRDRGDYNEQFF
TRBD2,TRBV6-5,-,TRBJ2-7,TGTGCCAGCAGTTCCAGCGGACTAGCGGGGTACGAGCAGTACTTC,CASSSSGLAGYEQYF
TRBD2,TRBV7-2,many,TRBJ2-1,TGTGCCAGCAGCCTCCGCGCTAGCGGGGGCTACAATGAGCAGTTCTTC,CASSLRASGGYNEQFF
-,TRBV6-2/TRBV6-3,-,TRBJ2-7,TGTGCCAGCAGTTACAGCGCCAAGTCAAGGATAGATTCCTACGAGCAGTACTTC,CASSYSAKSRIDSYEQYF
-,TRBV7-2,-,TRBJ1-5,TGTGCCAGCAGCTTAGCTCGTCGTCAGCCCCAGCATTTT,CASSLARRQPQHF
-,TRBV11-1,-,TRBJ2-5,TGTGCCAGCAGCTTAGTTGCGGGGTCCGCTTCCGTAGAGACCCAGTACTTC,CASSLVAGSASVETQYF
TRBD1,TRBV6-2/TRBV6-3,few,TRBJ2-1,TGTGCCAGCAGTAAGGGACAGGGACTGGGGGAGCAGTTCTTC,CASSKGQGLGEQFF
-,TRBV7-8,many,TRBJ1-1,TGTGCCAGCAGCCTCACCCGAGCGGCTTTGAACACTGAAGCTTTCTTT,CASSLTRAALNTEAFF
TRBD1,TRBV6-6,-,TRBJ2-7,TGTGCCAGCAGTTACAGCAGGGGGCTCTTCAACGAGCAGTACTTC,CASSYSRGLFNEQYF
-,TRBV12-3/TRBV12-4,many,TRBJ2-1,TGTGCCAGCAGCTTAGGTAGCAATGAGCAGTTCTTC,CASSLGSNEQFF
-,TRBV19,few,TRBJ2-1,TGTGCCAGTAGTATAGGACGGAATGAGCAGTTCTTC,CASSIGRNEQFF
TRBD2,TRBV28,few,TRBJ2-5,TGTGCCAGCAGCAGGACTAGCGGGAGGATCGGGGAGACCCAGTACTTC,CASSRTSGRIGETQYF
-,TRBV10-3,-,TRBJ1-5,TGTGCCATCAGTGAACGGGTAAGCAATCAGCCCCAGCATTTT,CAISERVSNQPQHF
-,TRBV28,few,TRBJ2-4,TGTGCCAGCAGTCCCCGGAGGGTAGAGTTAGCCAAAAACATTCAGTACTTC,CASSPRRVELAKNIQYF
TRBD2,TRBV7-6,-,TRBJ2-5,TGTGCCAGCAGCCCCAGTGCGGGAGGCTCCCCCCCAGAGACCCAGTACTTC,CASSPSAGGSPPETQYF
-,TRBV12-3/TRBV12-4,-,TRBJ2-1,TGTGCCAGCGGGAACAATGAGCAGTTCTTC,CASGNNEQFF
-,TRBV20-1,-,TRBJ2-3,TGCAGTGCTAGTGTTGGCGGAGACACAGATACGCAGTATTTT,CSASVGGDTDTQYF
-,TRBV12-3/TRBV12-4,-,TRBJ2-6,TGTGCCAGCAGCCGCCCCCCGGACAGTCAGTTCTCTGGGGCCAACGTCCTGACTTTC,CASSRPPDSQFSGANVLTF
TRBD2,TRBV20-1,few,TRBJ2-3,TGCAGTGCTAGACCCGGACTAGCAAGCACAGATACGCAGTATTTT,CSARPGLASTDTQYF
-,TRBV6-6,-,TRBJ1-5,TGTGCCAGCAGTTACAAGGGACAGCCCCAGCATTTT,CASSYKGQPQHF
-,TRBV7-2,many,TRBJ2-3,TGTGCCAGCAGCTTAGGGTGGGGAAGAGAGGCTAACACAGATACGCAGTATTTT,CASSLGWGREANTDTQYF
TRBD2,TRBV7-2,many,TRBJ2-5,TGTGCCAGCAGCACTGGGACTAGCGGGACTGGGAAGACCCAGTACTTC,CASSTGTSGTGKTQYF
TRBD1,TRBV5-1,-,TRBJ2-5,TGCGCCAGCAGCCCCGGGGCGGCAGGGGGCGGTGAGACCCAGTACTTC,CASSPGAAGGGETQYF
TRBD2,TRBV7-6,-,TRBJ2-3,TGTGCCAGCAGCCCGGGGACTAGCGGGAGAAGTACAGATACGCAGTATTTT,CASSPGTSGRSTDTQYF
TRBD1,TRBV25-1,-,TRBJ2-1,TGTGCCAGCAGTGGTGGACAGGGGCCCGCTAGCTCCTACAATGAGCAGTTCTTC,CASSGGQGPASSYNEQFF
TRBD1,TRBV28,-,TRBJ1-1,TGTGCCAGCACTTCGGGACAGGGAGACACTGAAGCTTTCTTT,CASTSGQGDTEAFF